This T cell receptor beta chain was sequenced in a study of cytomegalovirus exposure and HLA in healthy donors. Findings of the study overall: No immune exposure information besides CMV serostatus was available.

The CDR3 covers 17 residues. CDR1 and CDR2 (germline): SQVTM, ANQGSEA. V shed 6 bases, J shed 0 bases, and the junction held 13 bases outside the gene matches. The PCR employed 60 Vbeta primers together with 13 Jbeta primers. Sequenced by immunoSEQ multiplex PCR; TCRdb stores in-frame clones only, minus some. The data hold roughly 100,000 clones, with about two thirds observed a single time. As for this clone: Its antigen is still unknown.

This chain joins TRBV29-1 and TRBJ2-2; 7 nucleotides align to TRBD2. Source material: PBMCs. The clonotype originates from a woman between 45 and 65 years old in good health and CMV-seropositive. CDR3 bases: TGCAGCGTCCCGGGGGAGGGATTATCCGCGAACACCGGGGAGCTGTTTTTT. Translation: CSVPGEGLSANTGELFF.